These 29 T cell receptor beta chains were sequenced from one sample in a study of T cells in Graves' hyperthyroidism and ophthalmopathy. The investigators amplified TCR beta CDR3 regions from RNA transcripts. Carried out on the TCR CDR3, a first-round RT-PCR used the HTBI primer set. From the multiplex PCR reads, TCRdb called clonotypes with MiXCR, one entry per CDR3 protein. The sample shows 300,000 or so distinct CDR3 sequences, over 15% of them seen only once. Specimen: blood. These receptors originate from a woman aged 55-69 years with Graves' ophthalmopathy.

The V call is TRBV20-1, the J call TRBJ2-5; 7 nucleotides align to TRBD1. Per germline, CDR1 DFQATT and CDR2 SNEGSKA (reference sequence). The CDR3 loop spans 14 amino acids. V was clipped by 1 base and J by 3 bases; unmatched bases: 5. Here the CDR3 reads CSARVGTDKETQYF. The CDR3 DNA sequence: TGCAGTGCTAGAGTCGGGACAGATAAAGAGACCCAGTACTTC.

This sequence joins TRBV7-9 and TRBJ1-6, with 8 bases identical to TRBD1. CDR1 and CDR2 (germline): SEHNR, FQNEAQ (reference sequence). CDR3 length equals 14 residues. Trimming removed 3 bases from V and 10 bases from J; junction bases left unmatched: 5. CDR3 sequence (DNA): TGTGCCAGCAGCTTCGGACAGGGAGGATCACCCCTCCACTTT. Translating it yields CASSFGQGGSPLHF.

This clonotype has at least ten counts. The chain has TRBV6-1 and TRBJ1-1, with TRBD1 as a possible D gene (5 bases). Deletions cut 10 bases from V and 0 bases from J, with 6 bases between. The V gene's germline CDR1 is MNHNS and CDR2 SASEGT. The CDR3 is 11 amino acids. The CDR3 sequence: CATRVNTEAFF. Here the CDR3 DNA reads TGTGCCACCAGGGTGAACACTGAAGCTTTCTTT.

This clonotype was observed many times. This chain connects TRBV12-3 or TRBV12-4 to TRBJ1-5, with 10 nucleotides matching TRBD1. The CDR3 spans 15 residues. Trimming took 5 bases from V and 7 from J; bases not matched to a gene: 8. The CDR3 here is CASSRTGGGGQPQHF. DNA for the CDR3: TGTGCCAGCAGTAGGACAGGGGGGGGTGGACAGCCCCAGCATTTT.

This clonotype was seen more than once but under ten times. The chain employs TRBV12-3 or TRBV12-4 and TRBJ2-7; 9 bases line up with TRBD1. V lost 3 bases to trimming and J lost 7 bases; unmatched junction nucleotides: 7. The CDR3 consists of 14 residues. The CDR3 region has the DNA TGTGCCAGCAGTTTCGTTACAGGGGGCAGGGAGCAGTACTTC. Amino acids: CASSFVTGGREQYF.

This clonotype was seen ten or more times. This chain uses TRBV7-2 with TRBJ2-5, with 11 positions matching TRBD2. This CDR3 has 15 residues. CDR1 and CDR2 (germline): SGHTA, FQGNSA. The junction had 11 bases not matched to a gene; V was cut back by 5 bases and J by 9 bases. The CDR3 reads CASSRSGGAVVAQYF. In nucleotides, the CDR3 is TGTGCCAGCAGCCGTAGCGGGGGGGCCGTGGTGGCCCAGTACTTC.

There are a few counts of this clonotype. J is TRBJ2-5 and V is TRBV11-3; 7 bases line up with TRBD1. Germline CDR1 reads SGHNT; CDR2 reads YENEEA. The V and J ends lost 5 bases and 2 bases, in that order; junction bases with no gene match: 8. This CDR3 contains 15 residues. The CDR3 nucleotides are TGTGCCAGCAGCCGAGGACAGGCTAATCAAGAGACCCAGTACTTC. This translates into CASSRGQANQETQYF.

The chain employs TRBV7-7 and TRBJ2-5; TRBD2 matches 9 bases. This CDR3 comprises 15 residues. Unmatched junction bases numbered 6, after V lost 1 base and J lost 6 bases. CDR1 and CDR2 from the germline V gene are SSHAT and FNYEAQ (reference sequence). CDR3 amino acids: CASSLGGSGSQTQYF. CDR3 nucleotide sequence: TGTGCCAGCAGCTTAGGGGGTAGCGGGAGTCAGACCCAGTACTTC.

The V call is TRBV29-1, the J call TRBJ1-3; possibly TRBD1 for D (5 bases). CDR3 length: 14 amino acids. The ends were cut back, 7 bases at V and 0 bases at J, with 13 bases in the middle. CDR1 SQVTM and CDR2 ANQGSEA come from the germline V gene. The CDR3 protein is CSATDSTSGNTIYF. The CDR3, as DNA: TGCAGCGCCACTGACAGCACCTCTGGAAACACCATATATTTT. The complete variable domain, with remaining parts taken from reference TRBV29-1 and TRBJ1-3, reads SAVISQKPSRDICQRGTSLTIQCQVDSQVTMMFWYRQQPGQSLTLIATANQGSEATYESGFVIDKFPISRPNLTFSTLTVSNMSPEDSSIYLCSATDSTSGNTIYFGEGSWLTVV.

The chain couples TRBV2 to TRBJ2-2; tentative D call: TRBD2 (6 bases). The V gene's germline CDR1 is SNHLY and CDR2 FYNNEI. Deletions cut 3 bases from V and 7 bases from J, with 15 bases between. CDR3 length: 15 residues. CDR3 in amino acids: CASSEVGGIDGELFF. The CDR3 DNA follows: TGTGCCAGCAGTGAGGTGGGCGGGATTGACGGGGAGCTGTTTTTT.

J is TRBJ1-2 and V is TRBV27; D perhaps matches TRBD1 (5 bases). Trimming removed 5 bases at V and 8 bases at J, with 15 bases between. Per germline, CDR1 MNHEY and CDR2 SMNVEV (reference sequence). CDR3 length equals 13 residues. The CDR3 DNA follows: TGTGCCAGCAGTGTCGACAGTTCCCGGGGCTACACCTTC. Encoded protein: CASSVDSSRGYTF.

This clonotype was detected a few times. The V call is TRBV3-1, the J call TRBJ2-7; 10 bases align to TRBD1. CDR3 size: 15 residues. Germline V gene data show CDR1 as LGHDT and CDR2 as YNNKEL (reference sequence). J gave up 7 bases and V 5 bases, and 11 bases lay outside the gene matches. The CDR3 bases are TGTGCCAGCAGCTCCCCGGGACAGGGGACGAGGGAGCAGTACTTC. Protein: CASSSPGQGTREQYF.

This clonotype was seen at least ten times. CDR3 amino acids: CASSWAGRYSDEQYF. CDR3 DNA sequence: TGTGCCAGCAGTTGGGCAGGGAGGTACTCGGACGAGCAGTACTTC. This chain connects TRBV28 to TRBJ2-7, with TRBD2 as a possible D gene (6 bases). The V and J ends lost 4 bases and 5 bases respectively, with 18 bases between them. The CDR3 has 15 residues. The germline gives CDR1 MDHEN, CDR2 SYDVKM.

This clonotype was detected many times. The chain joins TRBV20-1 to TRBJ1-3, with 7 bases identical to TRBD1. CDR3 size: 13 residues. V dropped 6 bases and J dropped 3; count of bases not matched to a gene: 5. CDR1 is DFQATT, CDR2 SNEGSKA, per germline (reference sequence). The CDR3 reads CSAGQGVGNTIYF. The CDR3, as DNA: TGCAGTGCGGGGCAGGGGGTTGGAAACACCATATATTTT.

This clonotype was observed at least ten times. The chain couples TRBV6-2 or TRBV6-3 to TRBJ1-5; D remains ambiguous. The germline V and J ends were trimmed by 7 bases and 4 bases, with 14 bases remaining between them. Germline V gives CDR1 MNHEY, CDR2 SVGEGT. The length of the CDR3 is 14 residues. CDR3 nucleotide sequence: TGTGCCAGCAAACAGAAGAGGATAAATCAGCCCCAGCATTTT. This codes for CASKQKRINQPQHF.

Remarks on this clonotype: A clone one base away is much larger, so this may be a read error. The CDR3 spells CASRDSVNTEAFF. CDR3 nucleotide sequence: TGTGCCAGCCGGGACAGTGTGAACACTGAAGCTTTCTTT. The chain employs TRBV18 and TRBJ1-1; 7 positions match TRBD1. Per the germline V gene, CDR1 is KGHSH and CDR2 is LQKENI. V shed 8 bases and J 0 bases; nucleotides not matched to a gene: 3. This CDR3 region has 13 residues.

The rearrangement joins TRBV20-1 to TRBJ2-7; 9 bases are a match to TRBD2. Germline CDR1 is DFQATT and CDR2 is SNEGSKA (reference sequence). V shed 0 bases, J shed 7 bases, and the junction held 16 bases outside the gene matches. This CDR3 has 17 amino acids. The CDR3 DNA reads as TGCAGTGCTAGAGATTCCCTAGCGGGATTCACCTTCGAAGAGCAGTACTTC. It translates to CSARDSLAGFTFEEQYF.

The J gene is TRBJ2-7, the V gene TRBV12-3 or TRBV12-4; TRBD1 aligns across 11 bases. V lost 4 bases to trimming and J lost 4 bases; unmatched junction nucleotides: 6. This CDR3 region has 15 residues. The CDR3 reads CASSSRTGGFYEQYF. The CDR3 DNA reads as TGTGCCAGCAGTTCGCGGACAGGGGGCTTTTACGAGCAGTACTTC.

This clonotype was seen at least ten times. CDR3 amino acids: CASSQDLGRRETQYF. The DNA of the CDR3 is TGTGCCAGCAGCCAAGATTTAGGACGGAGGGAGACCCAGTACTTC. The V and J genes are TRBV4-2 and TRBJ2-5, with D perhaps matching TRBD2 (5 bases). The V end was cut by 0 bases, the J end by 5 bases, with 13 bases between. Germline lookup yields CDR1 LGHNA and CDR2 YNFKEQ. The CDR3 extends over 15 amino acids.

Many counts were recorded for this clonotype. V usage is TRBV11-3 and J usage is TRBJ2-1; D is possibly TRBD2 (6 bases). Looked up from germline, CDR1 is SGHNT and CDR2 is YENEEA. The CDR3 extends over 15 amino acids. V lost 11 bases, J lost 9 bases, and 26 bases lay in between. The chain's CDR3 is CAPWRGSRGGGEQFF. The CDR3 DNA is TGTGCCCCCTGGAGGGGTTCGCGGGGAGGCGGTGAGCAGTTCTTC. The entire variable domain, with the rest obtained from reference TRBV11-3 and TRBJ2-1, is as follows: EAGVVQSPRYKIIEKKQPVAFWCNPISGHNTLYWYLQNLGQGPELLIRYENEEAVDDSQLPKDRFSAERLKGVDSTLKIQPAELGDSAVYLCAPWRGSRGGGEQFFGPGTRLTVL.

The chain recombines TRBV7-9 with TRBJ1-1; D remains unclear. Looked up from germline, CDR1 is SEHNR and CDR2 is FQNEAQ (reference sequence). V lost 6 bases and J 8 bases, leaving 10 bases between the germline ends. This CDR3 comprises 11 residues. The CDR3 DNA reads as TGTGCCAGCAGTTATGTACAGGAAGCTTTCTTT. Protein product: CASSYVQEAFF.

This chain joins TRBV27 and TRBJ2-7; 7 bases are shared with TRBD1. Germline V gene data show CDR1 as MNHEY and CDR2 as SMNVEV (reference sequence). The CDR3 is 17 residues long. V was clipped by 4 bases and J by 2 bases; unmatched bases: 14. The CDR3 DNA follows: TGTGCCAGCAGTTCGAAGGCCCTGACAGGGATCACCTACGAGCAGTACTTC. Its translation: CASSSKALTGITYEQYF.

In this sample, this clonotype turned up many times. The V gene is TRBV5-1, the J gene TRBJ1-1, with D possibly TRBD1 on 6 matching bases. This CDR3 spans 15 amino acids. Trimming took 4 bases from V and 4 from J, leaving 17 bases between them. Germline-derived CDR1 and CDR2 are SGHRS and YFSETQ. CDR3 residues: CASSDDRSRGTEAFF. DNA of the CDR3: TGCGCCAGCAGCGACGACAGGTCGAGGGGCACTGAAGCTTTCTTT. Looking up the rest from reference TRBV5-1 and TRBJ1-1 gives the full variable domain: KAGVTQTPRYLIKTRGQQVTLSCSPISGHRSVSWYQQTPGQGLQFLFEYFSETQRNKGNFPGRFSGRQFSNSRSEMNVSTLELGDSALYLCASSDDRSRGTEAFFGQGTRLTVV.

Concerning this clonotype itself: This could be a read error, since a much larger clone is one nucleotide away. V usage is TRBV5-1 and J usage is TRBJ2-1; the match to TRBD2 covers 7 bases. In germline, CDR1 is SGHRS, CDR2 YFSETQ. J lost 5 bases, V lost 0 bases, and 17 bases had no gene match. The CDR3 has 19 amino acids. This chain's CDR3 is CASSLGPLLADLLNNEQFF. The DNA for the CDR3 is TGCGCCAGCAGCTTGGGTCCCCTGCTAGCGGATTTGTTAAACAATGAGCAGTTCTTC. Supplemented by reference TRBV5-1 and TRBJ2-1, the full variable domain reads KAGVTQTPRYLIKTRGQQVTLSCSPISGHRSVSWYQQTPGQGLQFLFEYFSETQRNKGNFPGRFSGRQFSNSRSEMNVSTLELGDSALYLCASSLGPLLADLLNNEQFFGPGTRLTVL.

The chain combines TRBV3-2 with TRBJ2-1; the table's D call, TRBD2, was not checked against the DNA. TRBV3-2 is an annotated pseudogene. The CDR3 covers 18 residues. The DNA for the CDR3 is TGTGCCAGCAGCCAATATGATGGGACTAGCGGGATCTACAATGAGCAGTTCTTC. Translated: CASSQYDGTSGIYNEQFF.

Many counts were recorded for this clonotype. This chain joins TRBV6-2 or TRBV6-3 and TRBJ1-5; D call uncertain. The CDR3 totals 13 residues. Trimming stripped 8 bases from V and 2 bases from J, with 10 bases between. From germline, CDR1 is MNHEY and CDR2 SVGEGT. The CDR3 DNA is TGTGCCAGCGCGGGGTCGGGCAATCAGCCCCAGCATTTT. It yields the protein CASAGSGNQPQHF.

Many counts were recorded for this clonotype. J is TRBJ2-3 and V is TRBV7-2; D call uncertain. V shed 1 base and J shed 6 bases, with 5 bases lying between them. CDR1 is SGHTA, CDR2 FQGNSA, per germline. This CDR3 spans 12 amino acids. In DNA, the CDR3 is TGTGCCAGCAGCTTAGGGTTGGATACGCAGTATTTT. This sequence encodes CASSLGLDTQYF.

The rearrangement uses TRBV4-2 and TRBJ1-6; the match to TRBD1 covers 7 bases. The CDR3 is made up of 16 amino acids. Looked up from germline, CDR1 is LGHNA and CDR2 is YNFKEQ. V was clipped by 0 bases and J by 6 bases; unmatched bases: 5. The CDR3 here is CASSQDPTGVNSPLHF. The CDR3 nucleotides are TGTGCCAGCAGCCAAGATCCTACAGGGGTTAATTCACCCCTCCACTTT.

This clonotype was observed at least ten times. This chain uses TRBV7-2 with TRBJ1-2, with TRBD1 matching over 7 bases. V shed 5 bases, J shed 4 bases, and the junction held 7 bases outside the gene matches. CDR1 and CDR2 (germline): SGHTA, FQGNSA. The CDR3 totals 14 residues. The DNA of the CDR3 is TGTGCCAGCAGCCCCACGGGACAGCCCTATGGCTACACCTTC. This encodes CASSPTGQPYGYTF. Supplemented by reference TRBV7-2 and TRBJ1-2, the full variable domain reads GAGVSQSPSNKVTEKGKDVELRCDPISGHTALYWYRQSLGQGLEFLIYFQGNSAPDKSGLPSDRFSAERTGGSVSTLTIQRTQQEDSAVYLCASSPTGQPYGYTFGSGTRLTVV.